Sequencing of this T cell receptor beta chain was carried out in a study of T cell changes during pregnancy in multiple sclerosis. The CDR3 covers 15 residues. The V gene's germline CDR1 is SGHTA and CDR2 FQGNSA. J was trimmed by 0 bases and V by 3 bases; bases with no gene match: 0. Data came from immunoSEQ multiplex PCR; TCRdb stores just in-frame clones and leaves some out. The sample has roughly 110,000 clones, 85% to 95% seen once. The sample in question was peripheral blood, obtained in the third trimester of pregnancy. This sequence originates from a female donor in good health, enrolled as a control in a pregnancy study. This sequence joins TRBV7-2 and TRBJ1-3; TRBD1 agrees at 9 bases. The CDR3 DNA reads as TGTGCCAGCAGCTTGACAGGGGGCTCTGGAAACACCATATATTTT. Translating gives CASSLTGGSGNTIYF.